The TCR beta chain described here comes from a study of Graves' ophthalmopathy and Graves' hyperthyroidism. General study results and limits: Among expanded thyroid clonotypes above 0.001 frequency, most also occurred in blood.

This clonotype was seen ten or more times. Its target is unknown. RNA transcripts were the template, and TCR beta CDR3 regions were amplified from them. Second-round multiplex PCR came after a first-round RT-PCR that employed HTBI primers. TCRdb re-called the multiplex PCR reads through MiXCR, storing one row per CDR3 protein. Among about 640,000 distinct CDR3 sequences, 35% to 50% were seen once, and the ten largest hold more than 3%. J gave up 6 bases and V 3 bases, and 11 bases lay outside the gene matches. Germline loops: CDR1 LNHNV, CDR2 YYDKDF (reference sequence). The length of the CDR3 is 16 residues.

The clonotype originates from an adult man with Graves' ophthalmopathy. Source material: peripheral blood. The genes are TRBV15 and TRBJ1-5; 7 nucleotides line up with TRBD1. The CDR3 region is CATSREDRVGIQPQHF. The CDR3 region has the DNA TGTGCCACCAGCAGGGAAGACAGGGTCGGGATTCAGCCCCAGCATTTT.